This T cell receptor (beta chain) derives from a study of blood T cell repertoires in COVID-19. About the study: The United States, Italy and Spain provided the acute and convalescent COVID-19 samples.

Seattle patient enrollment occurred during active infection, with longitudinal follow-up thereafter. CDR1 and CDR2 (germline): MNHEY, SVGAGI. The CDR3 has 14 residues. Trimming cost V 2 bases and J 2 bases, with 9 bases left between them. Profiled with immunoSEQ multiplex PCR; TCRdb holds only in-frame clones, not every one. There are approximately 200,000 clones in the sample; roughly 80% occur only once, and under 12% lies in the top ten. The chain combines TRBV6-5 with TRBJ2-5, with D possibly matching TRBD1 (6 bases). The source is a woman aged 80 or over with COVID-19, enrolled during active disease. The sequenced sample was peripheral blood. The chain's CDR3 is CASSYTGTQETQYF. The DNA of the CDR3 is TGTGCCAGCAGTTACACGGGGACACAAGAGACCCAGTACTTC.